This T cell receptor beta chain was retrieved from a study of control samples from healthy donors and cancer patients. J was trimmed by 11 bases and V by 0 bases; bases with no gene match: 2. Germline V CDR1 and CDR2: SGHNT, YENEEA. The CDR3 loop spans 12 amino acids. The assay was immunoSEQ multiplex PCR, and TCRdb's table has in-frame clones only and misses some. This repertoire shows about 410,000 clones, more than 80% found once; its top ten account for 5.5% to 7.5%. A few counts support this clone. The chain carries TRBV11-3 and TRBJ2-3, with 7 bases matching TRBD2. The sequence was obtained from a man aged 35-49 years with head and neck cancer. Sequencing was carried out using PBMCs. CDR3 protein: CASSLDGGRQYF. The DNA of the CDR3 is TGTGCCAGCAGCTTAGACGGGGGGAGGCAGTATTTT.